This TCR beta chain is drawn from a study of CD8 T cells in ankylosing spondylitis. Findings of the study overall: Those disease-linked clones were CD8+; they were also relatively rare in peripheral blood. Enrichment of disease-linked clones was reportedly significant in matched ankylosing spondylitis synovial fluid. Several of the motif variants were reported before in synovial fluid and blood from reactive arthritis. Seemingly characteristic of ankylosing spondylitis blood was a TCR beta motif consisting of about 8 highly homologous variants.

This clonotype came up a few times. The target antigen is unknown. TCRdb independently ran MiXCR on the 5' RACE reads; one entry per CDR3 protein. The table includes roughly 670,000 distinct CDR3 sequences, around 20% detected once. CDR1 SQVTM and CDR2 ANQGSEA come from the germline V gene. V gave up 0 bases and J gave up 1 base, with 3 bases separating them. CDR3 length equals 12 residues. The sequence derives from a male donor with ankylosing spondylitis. The V call is TRBV29-1, the J call TRBJ1-2, with D hard to call. Material: blood, either unsorted or a sorted T cell fraction (not recorded which). CDR3 DNA sequence: TGCAGCGTTGAAGAGGATAACTATGGCTACACCTTC. Protein product: CSVEEDNYGYTF.